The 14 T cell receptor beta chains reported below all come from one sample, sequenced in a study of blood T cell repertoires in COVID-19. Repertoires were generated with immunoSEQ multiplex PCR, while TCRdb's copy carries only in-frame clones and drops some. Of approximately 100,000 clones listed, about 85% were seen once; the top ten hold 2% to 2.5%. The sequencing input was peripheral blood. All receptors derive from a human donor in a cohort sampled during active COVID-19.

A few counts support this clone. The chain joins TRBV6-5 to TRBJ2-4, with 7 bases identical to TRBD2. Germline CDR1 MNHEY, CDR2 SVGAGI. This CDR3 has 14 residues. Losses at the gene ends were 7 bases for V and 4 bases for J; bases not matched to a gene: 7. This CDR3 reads CASTPGGSKNIQYF. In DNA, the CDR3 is TGTGCCAGCACTCCCGGGGGGTCGAAAAACATTCAGTACTTC.

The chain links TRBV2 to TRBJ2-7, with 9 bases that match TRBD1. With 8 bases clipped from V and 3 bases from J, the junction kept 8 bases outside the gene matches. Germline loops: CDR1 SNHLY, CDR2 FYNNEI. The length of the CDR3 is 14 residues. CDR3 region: CASAGTGLHYEQYF. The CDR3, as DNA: TGTGCCAGCGCCGGGACAGGGTTACACTACGAGCAGTACTTC.

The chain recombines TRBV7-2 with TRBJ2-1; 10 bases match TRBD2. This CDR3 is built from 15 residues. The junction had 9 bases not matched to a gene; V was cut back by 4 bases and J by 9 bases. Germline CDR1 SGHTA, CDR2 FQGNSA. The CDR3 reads CASSSVGTSVVEQFF. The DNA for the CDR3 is TGTGCCAGCAGCTCGGTCGGGACTAGCGTGGTTGAGCAGTTCTTC.

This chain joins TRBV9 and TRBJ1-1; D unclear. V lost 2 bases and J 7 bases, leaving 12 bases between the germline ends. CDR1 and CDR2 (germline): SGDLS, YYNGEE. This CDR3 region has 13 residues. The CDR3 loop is CASSVSPNGEAFF. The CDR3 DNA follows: TGTGCCAGCAGCGTCTCCCCAAACGGTGAAGCTTTCTTT.

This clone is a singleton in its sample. CDR3: CASRTRGLGNEKLFF. CDR3 DNA: TGTGCCAGCAGGACTAGAGGCTTGGGTAATGAAAAACTGTTTTTT. The V and J genes are TRBV6-5 and TRBJ1-4; D unclear. CDR3 length: 15 amino acids. The V and J ends lost 6 bases and 4 bases respectively, with 15 bases between them. From germline, CDR1 is MNHEY and CDR2 SVGAGI.

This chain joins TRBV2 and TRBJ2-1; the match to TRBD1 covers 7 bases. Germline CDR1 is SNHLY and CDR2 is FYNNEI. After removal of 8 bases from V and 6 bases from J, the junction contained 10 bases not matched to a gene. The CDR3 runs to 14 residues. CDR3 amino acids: CASRDGTASNEQFF. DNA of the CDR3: TGTGCCAGCCGGGACGGGACAGCGAGCAATGAGCAGTTCTTC.

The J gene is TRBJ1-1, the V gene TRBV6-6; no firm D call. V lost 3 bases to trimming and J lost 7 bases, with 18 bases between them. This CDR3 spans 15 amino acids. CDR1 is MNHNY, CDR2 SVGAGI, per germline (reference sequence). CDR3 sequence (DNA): TGTGCCAGCAGTTATAACGATCCTCCAAGAGGTGAAGCTTTCTTT. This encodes CASSYNDPPRGEAFF.

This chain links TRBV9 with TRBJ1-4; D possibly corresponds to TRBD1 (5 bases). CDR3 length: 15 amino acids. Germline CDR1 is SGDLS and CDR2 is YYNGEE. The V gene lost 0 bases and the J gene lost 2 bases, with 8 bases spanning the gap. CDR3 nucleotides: TGTGCCAGCAGCGTAGGGACAAGGACTAATGAAAAACTGTTTTTT. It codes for CASSVGTRTNEKLFF.

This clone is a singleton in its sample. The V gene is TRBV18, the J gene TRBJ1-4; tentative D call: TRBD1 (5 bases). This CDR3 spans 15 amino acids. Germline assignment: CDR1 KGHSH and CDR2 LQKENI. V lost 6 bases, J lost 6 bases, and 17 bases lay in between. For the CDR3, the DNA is TGTGCCAGCTCTCTTACCCCCTCGGGGGATGAAAAACTGTTTTTT. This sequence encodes CASSLTPSGDEKLFF.

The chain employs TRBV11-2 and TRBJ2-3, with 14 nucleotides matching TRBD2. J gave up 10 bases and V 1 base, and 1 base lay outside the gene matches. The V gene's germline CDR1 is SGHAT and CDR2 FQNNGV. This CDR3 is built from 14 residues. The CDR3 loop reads CASSLGLAGGPQYF. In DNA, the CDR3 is TGTGCCAGCAGCTTAGGACTAGCGGGAGGGCCGCAGTATTTT.

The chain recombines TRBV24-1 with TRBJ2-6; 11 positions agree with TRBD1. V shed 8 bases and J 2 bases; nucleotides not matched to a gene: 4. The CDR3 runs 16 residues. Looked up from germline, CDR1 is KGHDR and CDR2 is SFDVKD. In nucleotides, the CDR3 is TGTGCCACCAACCCGGGACAGGGGGCTGGGGCCAACGTCCTGACTTTC. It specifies CATNPGQGAGANVLTF.

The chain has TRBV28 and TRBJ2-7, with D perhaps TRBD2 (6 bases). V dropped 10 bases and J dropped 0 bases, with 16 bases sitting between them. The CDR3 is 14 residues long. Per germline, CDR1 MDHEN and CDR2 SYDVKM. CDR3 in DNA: TGTGCCACGGCTCCGGTGGGGGGCTCCTACGAGCAGTACTTC. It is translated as CATAPVGGSYEQYF.

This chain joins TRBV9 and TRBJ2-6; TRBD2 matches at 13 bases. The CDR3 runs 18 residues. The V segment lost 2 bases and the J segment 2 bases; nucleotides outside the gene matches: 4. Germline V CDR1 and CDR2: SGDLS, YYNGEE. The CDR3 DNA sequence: TGTGCCAGCAGCGTGCGACTAGCGGGAGGCCCTGGGGCCAACGTCCTGACTTTC. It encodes CASSVRLAGGPGANVLTF.

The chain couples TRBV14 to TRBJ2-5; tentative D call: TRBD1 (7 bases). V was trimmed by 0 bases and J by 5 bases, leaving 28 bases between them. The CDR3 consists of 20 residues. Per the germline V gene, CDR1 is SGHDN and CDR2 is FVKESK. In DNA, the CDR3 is TGTGCCAGCAGCCAAGACCAGGGGGGTTTCAGAGCCTCAGGAGAGGAGACCCAGTACTTC. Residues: CASSQDQGGFRASGEETQYF.